Presented here are 10 T cell receptor beta chains from one specimen sequenced in a study of cytomegalovirus exposure and HLA in healthy donors. The PCR had 60 Vbeta and 13 Jbeta primers. The protocol was immunoSEQ multiplex PCR, while the TCRdb copy is restricted to in-frame clones and leaves out a portion. Here the sample spans 95,000 to 150,000 clones, around 75% being singletons. Sample: PBMCs. These receptors were obtained from a man aged 25-45 years in good health and CMV-seronegative.

This rearrangement joins TRBV11-3 to TRBJ2-5; 10 nucleotides line up with TRBD1. The CDR3 spans 14 residues. With 5 bases clipped from V and 2 bases from J, the junction kept 2 bases outside the gene matches. Per the germline V gene, CDR1 is SGHNT and CDR2 is YENEEA. The CDR3, as DNA: TGTGCCAGCAGCCGGACAGGGGGTCAAGAGACCCAGTACTTC. Its translation: CASSRTGGQETQYF.

The rearrangement joins TRBV29-1 to TRBJ2-5; D not certain. This CDR3 has 12 residues. Germline lookup yields CDR1 SQVTM and CDR2 ANQGSEA. The germline V and J ends were trimmed by 7 bases and 5 bases, with 14 bases remaining between them. Here the CDR3 reads CSAQSHKETQYF. CDR3 bases: TGCAGCGCCCAGTCGCATAAGGAGACCCAGTACTTC.

The chain recombines TRBV12-5 with TRBJ2-1, with a weak D call TRBD1 (6 bases). This CDR3 contains 16 residues. Per the germline V gene, CDR1 is LGHNT and CDR2 is FRNRAP. With 2 bases removed from V and 0 bases from J, the gap between germline ends came to 11 bases. The CDR3 loop reads CASGLCGTRSYNEQFF. The CDR3 DNA follows: TGTGCTAGTGGTTTGTGTGGGACACGCTCCTACAATGAGCAGTTCTTC.

The chain couples TRBV2 to TRBJ2-7, with D perhaps matching TRBD1 (5 bases). This CDR3 has 15 residues. The ends were cut back, 0 bases at V and 6 bases at J, with 15 bases in the middle. The germline V gene encodes CDR1 SNHLY and CDR2 FYNNEI. As DNA, the CDR3 is TGTGCCAGCAGTGAAGCAGGGGCAAGGACCGGCGAGCAGTACTTC. It translates to CASSEAGARTGEQYF.

This chain uses TRBV15 with TRBJ1-2, with D possibly TRBD1 on 5 matching bases. The V gene's germline CDR1 is LNHNV and CDR2 YYDKDF (reference sequence). This CDR3 contains 15 residues. Between the trimmed V and J ends, which lost 4 bases and 8 bases, there was a span of 20 bases. The CDR3 DNA reads as TGTGCCACCAGCACCTGGCTGGGGGGGATTGAGGGCTACACCTTC. Amino acid sequence: CATSTWLGGIEGYTF.

The chain is built from TRBV5-4 and TRBJ1-4, with TRBD1 as a possible D gene (6 bases). The CDR3 has 15 residues. Germline V CDR1 and CDR2: SGHNT, YYREEE (reference sequence). Trimming took off 2 bases at V and 8 bases at J, with 16 bases between the two ends. The DNA of the CDR3 is TGTGCCAGCAGCTTAGGGACACCGAGGGGAGAAAAACTGTTTTTT. Translating gives CASSLGTPRGEKLFF.

Written as DNA, the CDR3 is TGTGCCAGCAGTTACTCGCAGGGATACGAGCAGTACTTC. Protein product: CASSYSQGYEQYF. The rearrangement uses TRBV6-6 and TRBJ2-7; the D gene is possibly TRBD1 (5 bases). Between the trimmed V and J ends, which lost 0 bases and 4 bases, there was a span of 7 bases. The CDR3 runs 13 residues. Germline V gene lookup returns CDR1 MNHNY and CDR2 SVGAGI (reference sequence).

The chain is built from TRBV2 and TRBJ2-3, with 7 nucleotides matching TRBD1. Germline CDR1 and CDR2: SNHLY and FYNNEI. The CDR3 covers 15 residues. The V segment lost 6 bases and the J segment 4 bases; nucleotides outside the gene matches: 10. The CDR3 reads CASSPDRVLSDTQYF. Written as DNA, the CDR3 is TGTGCCAGCAGCCCTGACAGGGTATTATCAGATACGCAGTATTTT.

This rearrangement joins TRBV5-4 to TRBJ2-7; 7 nucleotides align to TRBD1. With 4 bases clipped from V and 2 bases from J, the junction kept 3 bases outside the gene matches. The V gene's germline CDR1 is SGHNT and CDR2 YYREEE (reference sequence). The CDR3 is made up of 13 amino acids. CDR3 residues: CASSPGTAYEQYF. CDR3 coding DNA: TGTGCCAGCAGCCCGGGGACAGCCTACGAGCAGTACTTC.

The chain couples TRBV7-9 to TRBJ1-3; 7 positions agree with TRBD1. Unmatched junction bases numbered 7, after V lost 7 bases and J lost 4 bases. Germline V CDR1 and CDR2: SEHNR, FQNEAQ (reference sequence). The CDR3 contains 14 residues. CDR3 amino acids: CASNQGGAGNTIYF. For the CDR3, the DNA is TGTGCCAGCAACCAAGGGGGCGCGGGAAACACCATATATTTT.